This TCR beta chain was recovered during a study of T cell responses to AZD1222 COVID-19 vaccine. CDR3 length: 14 amino acids. Germline-derived CDR1 and CDR2 are MRHNA and SNTAGT. Trimming removed 3 bases from V and 2 bases from J; junction bases left unmatched: 1. Measured with immunoSEQ multiplex PCR; TCRdb has only the in-frame clones, and not every one. The sample has more than 140,000 clones, 70% to 90% seen once. Findings and limits, study-wide: At study baseline, merely more than 5 AZD1222 recipients were seropositive. Following two doses of AZD1222, Spike-specific TCR breadth and depth rose. Reportedly, close to half of spike-specific TCRs are directed against unmutated variant regions. Clonal diversity may have been underestimated in mostly white British donors.

This clone was recorded once. Its specificity is unknown. The origin of this receptor is an adult in good health. This specimen was peripheral blood, taken on day 0 of AZD1222 vaccination. V and J are TRBV6-4 and TRBJ2-3; 8 nucleotides agree with TRBD2. The CDR3 protein is CASSERGDTDTQYF. DNA for the CDR3: TGTGCCAGCAGTGAGCGGGGGGACACAGATACGCAGTATTTT.